One T cell receptor beta chain is described in this entry. This clonotype was seen more than once but under ten times. This receptor's antigen is unknown. There are no base qualities to consult, and no much larger clone falls within one base. Trimming takes 1 base from V and 0 bases from J, and the germline ends sit 5 bases apart. CDR1 is given as DFQATT and CDR2 as SNEGSKA, both from the germline V gene (reference sequence). Spanning cysteine to phenylalanine, the CDR3 consists of 13 amino acids. Just the 39-base CDR3 DNA is kept, in frame starting at base 1. Library method: 5' RACE. Sequenced using an Illumina HiSeq 2500. The second PCR ran for roughly 7 to 11 cycles and used a J-beta primer mix along with a sample-barcoded 5' primer. A unique molecular identifier was introduced onto each TCR beta cDNA molecule by a template-switch 5' adaptor carrying 12 random nucleotides. Each sample yielded at least 3 million CDR3-containing paired-end reads. First-strand cDNA was synthesized from all RNA with the Mint cDNA synthesis kit, primed by a TRBC-specific oligonucleotide. After uracil-DNA glycosylase treatment, a first 18-cycle PCR used universal primers M1SS and BC2_uni_R on all cDNA. In the paper's pipeline: Each sample was normalized by randomly selecting 1 million high-quality reads, each carrying a distinct molecular identifier. Reads with shared molecular identifiers were discarded instead of being binned into consensus sequences. CDR3 identification, clonotype clustering and error correction used MiTCR with a Q25 quality threshold and the strictest error-elimination algorithm. A nonparametric unseen species model with Euler transformation was used to estimate a lower bound on total TCR beta diversity. TCRdb trimmed public reads at Q25 via fastp, called clones via MiXCR and kept in-frame beta chains. CDR3 protein sequences are deduplicated, and each keeps its most common genes and DNA. What appears here as the V and J calls and clone size reflects TCRdb's work, not the paper's. In this sample the table shows about 720,000 distinct CDR3 sequences, about 24% of which occur a single time. Roughly 22% of the sample lies in the top ten.

This entry comes from a study of blood T cells in healthy people across ages (dated by TCRdb to 2013 to 2016). Describing the broader study: In model experiments, roughly one uniquely barcoded TCR beta cDNA molecule per two T cells was captured by template switching. The study measured age-related changes in TCR beta repertoire diversity using deep sequencing normalized with unique cDNA molecular identifiers. Four age groups were formed from the donors: young (average roughly 15 years), middle-aged (approximately 40), aged (roughly 56) and long-lived (82). To avoid experimental bias, donors of different ages were randomly spread across the sequencing lanes. For two donors (one aged 18 to 30 and one aged 80 or older), the study analyzed two additional independent replicas of 1 million unique cDNA reads from the same blood draw.

Overall study results and their limits: The CMV infection status of donors was not known, potentially confounding age-related changes in expanded clonotypes. Because profiling used bulk unsorted PBMCs, naive and antigen-experienced compartments could not be compared conclusively. The percentage of naive T cells measured by flow cytometry correlated strongly with observed TCR beta diversity. Compared with the aged group, the long-lived group had more naive CD4+ T cells, fewer expanded clones and increased TCR diversity, a pattern suggesting age selection. As age increased, observed TCR beta diversity per million T cells dropped in a roughly linear way, and a significant reduction was already evident by age around 41. Estimates of total diversity based on one million sequenced T cells were considered lower bounds and underestimates.

Donors were 35 to 40 systemically healthy Caucasian individuals from Russia aged roughly 6 to 90 years. Around 10 milliliters of peripheral blood were drawn from each donor into EDTA-treated Vacutainer tubes. Ficoll-Paque density-gradient centrifugation was used to isolate PBMCs, with at least 6.5 million per sample. Total RNA was extracted from PBMCs with Trizol reagent, with at least 5.5 micrograms obtained per sample. The percentages of naive CD45RAhigh/CD27high T cells were determined by flow cytometry on a PBMC aliquot from every donor. Source material: blood. This clonotype originated in a man aged 70-80 years in good health. Here the chain combines TRBV20-1 and TRBJ2-3, with the identity of the D gene unclear. The DNA reads TGCAGTGCTAGAGGCGATAGCACAGATACGCAGTATTTT. Translated, this is CSARGDSTDTQYF.